The source of this T cell receptor beta chain is a study of cytomegalovirus exposure and HLA in healthy donors. Study-level information: Prior work identified some 120 million unique TCR beta sequences in some 180 million T cells.

Turning to this clone: Its antigen is not known.

This CDR3 has 15 amino acids. V was clipped by 3 bases and J by 4 bases, with 16 bases between them. CDR1 SEHNR and CDR2 FQNEAQ come from the germline V gene (reference sequence). 13 Jbeta primers and 60 Vbeta primers were used for the PCR. The method was immunoSEQ multiplex PCR; TCRdb's version includes in-frame clones alone and lacks a portion of them. This table holds 120,000 or so clones, roughly 80% found once. Study-wide results and caveats: In vitro confirmation showed three CMV-associated chains to be CMV antigen specific. There were some public TCRs occurring in many donors, but most TCR sequences were rare.

Donors were nominally healthy when sampled, though unrecorded immune exposures were likely. This receptor was taken from a young man in good health and CMV-seronegative. Source material: PBMCs. This chain joins TRBV7-9 and TRBJ2-7, with D tentatively TRBD1 (6 bases). The CDR3 sequence is CASSFLGRDKYEQYF. The CDR3 region has the DNA TGTGCCAGCAGCTTTCTAGGCCGGGACAAGTACGAGCAGTACTTC.